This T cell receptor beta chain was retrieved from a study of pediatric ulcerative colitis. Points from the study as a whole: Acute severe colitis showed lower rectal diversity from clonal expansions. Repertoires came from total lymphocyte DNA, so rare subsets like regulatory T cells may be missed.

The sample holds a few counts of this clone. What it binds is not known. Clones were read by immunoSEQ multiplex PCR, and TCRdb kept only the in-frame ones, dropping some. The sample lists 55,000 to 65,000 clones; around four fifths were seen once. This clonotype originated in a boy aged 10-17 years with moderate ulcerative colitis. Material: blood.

The CDR3 DNA follows: TGCGCCAGCAGCCCTGGGTACACTGAAGCTTTCTTT. Protein sequence: CASSPGYTEAFF. The J gene is TRBJ1-1, the V gene TRBV4-1; unclear D gene. Trimming removed 4 bases at V and 3 bases at J, with 6 bases between. Germline CDR1 is MGHRA and CDR2 is YSYEKL. The CDR3 covers 12 residues.